The present T cell receptor beta chain was sequenced within a study of graft-versus-host responses after intestinal transplantation. Study context: Every transplant recipient was induced with anti-thymocyte globulin, then maintained on tacrolimus and steroids for around 3 years.

Assay: immunoSEQ multiplex PCR; the TCRdb copy retains only in-frame clones and omits some. Among 81,000 or so clones listed, 90% to 95% were seen once. Study findings and constraints: The study found high graft-versus-host to host-versus-graft clonal ratios in allografts of patients with graft-donor T cell macrochimerism.

Of note for this clone: The antigen is undetermined.

Trimming stripped 2 bases from V and 4 bases from J, with 15 bases between. Germline loops: CDR1 SGDLS, CDR2 YYNGEE. The CDR3 sequence is 15 residues long. The J gene is TRBJ1-1, the V gene TRBV9; D remains ambiguous. This clonotype was sampled from a human donor who was the organ donor for an intestinal transplant. The specimen was unstimulated CD8+ T cells sorted from spleen or lymph node cells, collected before transplant. In DNA form, the CDR3 reads TGTGCCAGCAGCGTCCGGGAGATAGGGCCCACTGAAGCTTTCTTT. It codes for CASSVREIGPTEAFF.